This T cell receptor (beta chain) was found in a study of immune heterogeneity within non-small cell lung tumors. Points from the study as a whole: Identical dominant CDR3 beta clonotypes recurred across a patient's tumor sites, together with site-unique high-frequency clones. Local T-cell clonality correlated moderately but significantly with local tumor mutational burden (R roughly 0.35).

The starting template was genomic DNA from bulk tumor, roughly 650 ng per sample. During surgery, several far-apart biopsies were obtained from every primary tumor. Curative surgery was performed on patients who had untreated, newly diagnosed non-small cell lung cancer. A remark on this clonotype: Its matching antigen is unknown.

Multiplex PCR employing 32 V and 13 J primers generated amplicons of the TCR beta CDR3. TCRdb re-derived calls from the multiplex PCR reads in MiXCR, one entry per CDR3 protein. Counted here are thousands of distinct CDR3 sequences, 20% to 25% occurring once; the ten biggest clones make up roughly 9.8%. Trimming at V came to 2 bases and at J to 5 bases, leaving 11 bases not matched to a gene. The CDR3 is 17 amino acids. This chain connects TRBV12-3 or TRBV12-4 to TRBJ1-4; 7 bases align to TRBD1. What was sequenced was lung tumor tissue. The receptor was derived from a man between 60 and 75 years old with non-small cell lung cancer. The CDR3, as DNA: TGTGCCAGCAGTTTAAACGACTTCGGGACAGCAAATGAAAAACTGTTTTTT. This translates into CASSLNDFGTANEKLFF.